This T cell receptor (beta chain) stems from a study of shared clonotypes between healthy human individuals. Study overall: A couple of women and a few men aged 18 to 49 served as donors.

Notes on the study in general: Of the naive CD4 clonotypes, about 5% were shared across a few donors.

Remarks on this clone: Antigen: not known.

Researchers ran the assay at a deep level. Some clones are missing from TCRdb's copy, which holds only in-frame ones; the method was immunoSEQ multiplex PCR. The sample yields approximately 1.5 million clones, approximately 98% seen once. Every one of the donors was a Caucasian adult that lived in Nashville, Tennessee. The germline gives CDR1 SGHTA, CDR2 FQGNSA. The CDR3 totals 13 residues. Trimming left V 0 bases short and J 13 bases short, with 10 bases between. This chain links TRBV7-2 with TRBJ1-6; D is unclear. This TCR was recovered from a man aged 30-40 years in good health. Input material: naive CD4+ T cells sorted from blood. The subset here: CD45RA+ positively selected. CDR3 sequence: CASSLARVEPLHF. The CDR3 bases are TGTGCCAGCAGCTTAGCGCGTGTTGAGCCCCTCCACTTT.